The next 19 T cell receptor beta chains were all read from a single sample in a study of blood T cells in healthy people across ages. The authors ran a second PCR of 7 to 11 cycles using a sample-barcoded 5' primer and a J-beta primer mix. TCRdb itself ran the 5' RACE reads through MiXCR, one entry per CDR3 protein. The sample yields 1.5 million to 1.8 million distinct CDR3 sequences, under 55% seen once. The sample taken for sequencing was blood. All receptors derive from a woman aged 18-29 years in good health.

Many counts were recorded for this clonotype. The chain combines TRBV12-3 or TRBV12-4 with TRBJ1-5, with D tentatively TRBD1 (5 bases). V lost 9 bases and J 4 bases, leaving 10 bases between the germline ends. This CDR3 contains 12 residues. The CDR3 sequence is CASVAGNQPQHF. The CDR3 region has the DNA TGTGCCAGTGTGGCAGGGAATCAGCCCCAGCATTTT.

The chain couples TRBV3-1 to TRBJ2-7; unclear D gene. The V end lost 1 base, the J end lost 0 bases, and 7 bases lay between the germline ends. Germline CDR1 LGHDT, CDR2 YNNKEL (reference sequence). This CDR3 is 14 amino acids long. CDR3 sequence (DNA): TGTGCCAGCAGCCAAGGGTCGTACTCCTACGAGCAGTACTTC. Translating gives CASSQGSYSYEQYF.

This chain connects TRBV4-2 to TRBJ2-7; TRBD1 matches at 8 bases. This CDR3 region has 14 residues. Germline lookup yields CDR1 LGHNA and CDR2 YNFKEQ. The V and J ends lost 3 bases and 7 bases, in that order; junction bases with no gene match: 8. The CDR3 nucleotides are TGTGCCAGCAGCCAGGGACAGGACTACAATGAGCAGTACTTC. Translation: CASSQGQDYNEQYF.

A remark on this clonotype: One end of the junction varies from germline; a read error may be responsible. The CDR3 loop reads CSVRVAGAVYNSPLHF. CDR3 DNA sequence: TGCAGTGTTAGAGTGGCGGGGGCCGTCTATAATTCACCCCTCCACTTT. V gene TRBV20-1 combines with J gene TRBJ1-6; tentative D call: TRBD1 (6 bases). This CDR3 spans 16 amino acids. In germline, CDR1 is DFQATT, CDR2 SNEGSKA (reference sequence).

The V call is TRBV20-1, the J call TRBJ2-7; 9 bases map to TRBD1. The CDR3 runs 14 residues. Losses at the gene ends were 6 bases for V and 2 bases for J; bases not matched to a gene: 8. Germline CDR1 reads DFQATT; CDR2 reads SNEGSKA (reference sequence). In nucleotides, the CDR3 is TGCAGTGCCAGCCGGGACAGGGACCCCTACGAGCAGTACTTC. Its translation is CSASRDRDPYEQYF.

In DNA, the CDR3 is TGTGCCAGCGGCCGGGAGACCCACGGTGAGCAGTTCTTC. This encodes CASGRETHGEQFF. The chain carries TRBV2 and TRBJ2-1, with a tentative D call TRBD2 (6 bases). V dropped 8 bases and J dropped 9 bases, with 17 bases sitting between them. The germline CDR1 and CDR2 sequences are SNHLY and FYNNEI. The CDR3 is 13 amino acids.

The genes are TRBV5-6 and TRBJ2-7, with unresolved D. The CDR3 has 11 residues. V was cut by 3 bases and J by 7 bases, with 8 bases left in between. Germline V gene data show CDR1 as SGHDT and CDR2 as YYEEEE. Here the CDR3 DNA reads TGTGCCAGCAGCTCCTTCCGTGAGCAGTACTTC. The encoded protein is CASSSFREQYF.

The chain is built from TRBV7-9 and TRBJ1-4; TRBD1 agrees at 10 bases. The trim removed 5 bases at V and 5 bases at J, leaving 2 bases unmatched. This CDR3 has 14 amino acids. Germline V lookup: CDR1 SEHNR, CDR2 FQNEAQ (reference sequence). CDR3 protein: CASSDRGQNEKLFF. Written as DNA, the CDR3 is TGTGCCAGCAGCGACAGGGGGCAAAATGAAAAACTGTTTTTT.

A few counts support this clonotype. This CDR3 is CASSPPRQVLYNEQFF. CDR3 bases: TGTGCCAGCAGTCCCCCCCGACAGGTTCTATACAATGAGCAGTTCTTC. The gene calls are TRBV28 and TRBJ2-1; a weak D match, TRBD1 (6 bases). The ends were cut back, 5 bases at V and 4 bases at J, with 18 bases in the middle. The CDR3 has 16 residues. Germline CDR1 reads MDHEN; CDR2 reads SYDVKM.

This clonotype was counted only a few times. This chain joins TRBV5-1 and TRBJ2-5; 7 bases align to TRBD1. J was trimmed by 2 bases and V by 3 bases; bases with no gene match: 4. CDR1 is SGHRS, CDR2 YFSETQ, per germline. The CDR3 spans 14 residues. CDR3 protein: CASSSDRSQETQYF. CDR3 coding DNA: TGCGCCAGCAGCTCGGACAGGAGTCAAGAGACCCAGTACTTC.

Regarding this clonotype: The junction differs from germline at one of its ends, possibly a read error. CDR3 region: CDSSWGQGRGDEQYF. CDR3 DNA: TGTGACAGCAGCTGGGGACAGGGTAGAGGAGACGAGCAGTACTTC. The J gene is TRBJ2-7, the V gene TRBV7-9; TRBD1 matches 9 bases. The CDR3 length is 15 residues. Germline-derived CDR1 and CDR2 are SEHNR and FQNEAQ (reference sequence).

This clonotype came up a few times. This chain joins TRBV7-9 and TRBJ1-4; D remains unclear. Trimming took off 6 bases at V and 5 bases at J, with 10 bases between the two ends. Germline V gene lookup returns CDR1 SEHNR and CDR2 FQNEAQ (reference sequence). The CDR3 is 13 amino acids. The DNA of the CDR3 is TGTGCCAGCAGACCCGTAATGAATGAAAAACTGTTTTTT. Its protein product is CASRPVMNEKLFF. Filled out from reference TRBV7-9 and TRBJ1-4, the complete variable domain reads DTGVSQNPRHKITKRGQNVTFRCDPISEHNRLYWYRQTLGQGPEFLTYFQNEAQLEKSRLLSDRFSAERPKGSFSTLEIQRTEQGDSAMYLCASRPVMNEKLFFGSGTQLSVL.

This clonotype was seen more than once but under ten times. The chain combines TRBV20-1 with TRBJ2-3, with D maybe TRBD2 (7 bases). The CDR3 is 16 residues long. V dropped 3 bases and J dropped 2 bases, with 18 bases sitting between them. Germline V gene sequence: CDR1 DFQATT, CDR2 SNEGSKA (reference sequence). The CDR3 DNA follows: TGCAGTGCTAGCCGCCTAGCGGACAGCCCCACAGATACGCAGTATTTT. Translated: CSASRLADSPTDTQYF.

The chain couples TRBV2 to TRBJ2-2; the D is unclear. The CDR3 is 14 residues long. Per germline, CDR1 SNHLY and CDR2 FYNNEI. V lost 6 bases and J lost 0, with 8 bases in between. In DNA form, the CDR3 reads TGTGCCAGCAGAGAGACAACGAACACCGGGGAGCTGTTTTTT. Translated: CASRETTNTGELFF.

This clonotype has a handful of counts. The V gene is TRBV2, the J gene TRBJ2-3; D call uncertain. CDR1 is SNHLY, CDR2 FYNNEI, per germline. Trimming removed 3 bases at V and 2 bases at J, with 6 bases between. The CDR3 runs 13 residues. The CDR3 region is CASSEDHTDTQYF. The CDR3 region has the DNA TGTGCCAGCAGTGAGGACCACACAGATACGCAGTATTTT.

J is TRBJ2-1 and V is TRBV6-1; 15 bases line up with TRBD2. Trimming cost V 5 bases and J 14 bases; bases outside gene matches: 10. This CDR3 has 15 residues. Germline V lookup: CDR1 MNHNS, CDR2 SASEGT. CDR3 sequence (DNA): TGTGCCAGCAGTCCCCCGGGACTAGCGGGAGGAATGGAGTTCTTC. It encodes CASSPPGLAGGMEFF.

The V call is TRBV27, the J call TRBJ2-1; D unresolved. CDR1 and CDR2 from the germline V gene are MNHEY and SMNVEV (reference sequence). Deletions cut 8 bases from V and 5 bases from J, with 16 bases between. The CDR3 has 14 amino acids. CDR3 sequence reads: CASRSPTVDNEQFF. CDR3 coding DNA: TGTGCCAGCCGCTCTCCGACTGTCGACAATGAGCAGTTCTTC.

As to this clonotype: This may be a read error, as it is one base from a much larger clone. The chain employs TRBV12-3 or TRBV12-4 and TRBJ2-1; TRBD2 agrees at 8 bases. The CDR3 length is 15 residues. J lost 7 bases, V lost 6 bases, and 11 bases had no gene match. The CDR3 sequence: CASREGVAGTNEQFF. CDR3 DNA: TGTGCCAGCAGGGAGGGGGTAGCGGGGACGAATGAGCAGTTCTTC.

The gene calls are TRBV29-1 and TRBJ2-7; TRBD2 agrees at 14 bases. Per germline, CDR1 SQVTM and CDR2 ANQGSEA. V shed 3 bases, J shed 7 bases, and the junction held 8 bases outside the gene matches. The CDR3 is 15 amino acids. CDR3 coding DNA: TGCAGCGTTGAGGGGACTAGCGGGAGTTTAGGTGAGCAGTACTTC. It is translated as CSVEGTSGSLGEQYF.